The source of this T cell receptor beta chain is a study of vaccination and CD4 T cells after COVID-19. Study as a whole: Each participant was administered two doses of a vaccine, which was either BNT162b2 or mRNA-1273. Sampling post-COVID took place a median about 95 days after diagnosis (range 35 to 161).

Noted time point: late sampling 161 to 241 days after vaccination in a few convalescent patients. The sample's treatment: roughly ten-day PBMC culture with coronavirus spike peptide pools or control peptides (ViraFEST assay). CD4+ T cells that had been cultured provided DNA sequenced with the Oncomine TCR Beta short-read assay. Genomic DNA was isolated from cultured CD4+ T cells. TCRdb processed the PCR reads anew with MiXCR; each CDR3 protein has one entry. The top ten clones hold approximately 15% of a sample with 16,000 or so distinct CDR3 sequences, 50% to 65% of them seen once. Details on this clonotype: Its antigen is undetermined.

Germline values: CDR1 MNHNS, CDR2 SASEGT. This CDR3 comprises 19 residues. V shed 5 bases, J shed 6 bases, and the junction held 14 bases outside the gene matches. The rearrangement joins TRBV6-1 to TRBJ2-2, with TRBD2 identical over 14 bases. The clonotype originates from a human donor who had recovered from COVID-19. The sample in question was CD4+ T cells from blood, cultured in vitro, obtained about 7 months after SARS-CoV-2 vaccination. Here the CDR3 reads CASSQTSGGAVGYAGELFF. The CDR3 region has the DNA TGTGCCAGCAGTCAGACTAGCGGGGGGGCGGTTGGGTACGCCGGGGAGCTGTTTTTT.